This TCR beta chain was identified during a study of cytomegalovirus exposure and HLA in healthy donors. V lost 1 base, J lost 8 bases, and 14 bases lay in between. CDR1 is SEHNR, CDR2 FQNEAQ, per germline (reference sequence). The CDR3 runs 14 residues. The table lists this clone with a few counts. The antigen is undetermined. Whole-study findings and limits: Productive status was seen about 87% or about 30% of the time for most TCR beta V segments in an earlier analysis.

In the PCR, 60 Vbeta and 13 Jbeta primers were used. Assay: immunoSEQ multiplex PCR; the TCRdb copy retains only in-frame clones and omits some. The sample records about 160,000 clones, 75% being singletons. The sequence derives from a woman in her 50s in good health and CMV-seropositive. J is TRBJ1-2 and V is TRBV7-9; the D is unclear. The sample was PBMCs. CDR3 in DNA: TGTGCCAGCAGCTTAGGAGGTATCGTGGAGGGCTACACCTTC. It encodes CASSLGGIVEGYTF. The full variable domain, its missing parts supplied by reference TRBV7-9 and TRBJ1-2, is DTGVSQNPRHKITKRGQNVTFRCDPISEHNRLYWYRQTLGQGPEFLTYFQNEAQLEKSRLLSDRFSAERPKGSFSTLEIQRTEQGDSAMYLCASSLGGIVEGYTFGSGTRLTVV.